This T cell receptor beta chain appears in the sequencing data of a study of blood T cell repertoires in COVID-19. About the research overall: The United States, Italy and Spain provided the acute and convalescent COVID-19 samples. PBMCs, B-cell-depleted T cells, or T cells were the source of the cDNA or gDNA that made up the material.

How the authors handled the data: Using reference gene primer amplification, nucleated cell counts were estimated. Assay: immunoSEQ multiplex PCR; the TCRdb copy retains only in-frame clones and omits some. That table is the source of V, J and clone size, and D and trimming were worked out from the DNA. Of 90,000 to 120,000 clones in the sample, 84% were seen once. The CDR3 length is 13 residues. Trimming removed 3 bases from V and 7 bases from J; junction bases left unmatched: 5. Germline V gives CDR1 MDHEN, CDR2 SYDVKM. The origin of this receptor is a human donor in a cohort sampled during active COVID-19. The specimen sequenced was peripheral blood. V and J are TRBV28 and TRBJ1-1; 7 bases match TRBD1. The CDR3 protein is CASSFHTGDEAFF. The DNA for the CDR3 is TGTGCCAGCAGTTTCCACACAGGGGATGAAGCTTTCTTT.